This T cell receptor (beta chain) was retrieved from a study of T-cell reconstitution after alpha-beta-depleted transplantation in children. The TCRbeta library was prepared with unique molecular identifiers. TCRdb re-derived calls from the PCR reads in MiXCR, one entry per CDR3 protein. This table has 670,000 or so distinct CDR3 sequences, around 14% appearing once. Germline assignment: CDR1 MGHDK and CDR2 SYGVNS. The CDR3 is 17 amino acids. Trimming removed 2 bases at V and 0 bases at J, with 14 bases between. The sequence derives from a girl aged 2 to 10 with congenital amegakaryocytic thrombocytopenia, due to receive a stem cell transplant. The starting material was PBMCs, obtained before TCRalphabeta/CD19-depleted stem cell transplant. The rearrangement uses TRBV25-1 and TRBJ1-3; possibly TRBD1 for D (5 bases). CDR3 nucleotides: TGTGCCAGCAGTGAAATAACAGGACCACTCTCTGGAAACACCATATATTTT. Translated: CASSEITGPLSGNTIYF. The variable domain in full, with the rest retrieved from reference TRBV25-1 and TRBJ1-3, is EADIYQTPRYLVIGTGKKITLECSQTMGHDKMYWYQQDPGMELHLIHYSYGVNSTEKGDLSSESTVSRIRTEHFPLTLESARPSHTSQYLCASSEITGPLSGNTIYFGEGSWLTVV.